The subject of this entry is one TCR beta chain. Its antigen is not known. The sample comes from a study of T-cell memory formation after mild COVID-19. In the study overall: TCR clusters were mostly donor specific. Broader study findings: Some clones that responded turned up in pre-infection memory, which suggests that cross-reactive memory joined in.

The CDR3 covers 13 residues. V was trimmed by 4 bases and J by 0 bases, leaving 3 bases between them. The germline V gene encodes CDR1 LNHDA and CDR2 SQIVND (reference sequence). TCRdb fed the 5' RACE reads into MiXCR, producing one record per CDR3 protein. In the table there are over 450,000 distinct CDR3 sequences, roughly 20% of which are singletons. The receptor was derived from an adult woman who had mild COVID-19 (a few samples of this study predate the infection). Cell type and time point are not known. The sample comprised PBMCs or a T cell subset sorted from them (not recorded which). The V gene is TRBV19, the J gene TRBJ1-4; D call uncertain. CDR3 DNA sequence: TGTGCCAGTAGTAAGGCAACTAATGAAAAACTGTTTTTT. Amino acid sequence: CASSKATNEKLFF.